This T cell receptor beta chain was recorded in a study of PD-1 blockade in mismatch repair-deficient tumors. The overall study: Patients had over 10 mismatch repair-deficient cancer types, all previously treated and progressing. The study, taken as a whole, reports: Rapid post-treatment expansion, then contraction, generally preceding radiologic response, marked tumor-resident clones.

Concerning this clone: Its antigen remains unidentified.

The CDR3 length is 13 residues. V lost 6 bases to trimming and J lost 3 bases; unmatched junction nucleotides: 3. Germline CDR1 ENHRY, CDR2 SYGVKD. PCR or immunohistochemistry showed mismatch repair deficiency in every enrolled patient. The TCR-sequenced patients were a few responders to pembrolizumab. Assay used: immunoSEQ multiplex PCR; TCRdb lists only in-frame clones, some missing. The sample includes 100,000 to 150,000 clones, roughly nine tenths of them seen just once. This sequence was found in an adult with mismatch repair-deficient cancer. This chain links TRBV10-3 with TRBJ2-7, with TRBD1 identical over 9 bases. This material consisted of peripheral blood, taken 44 weeks after starting pembrolizumab. The chain's CDR3 is CAIRGQGFYEQYF. CDR3 nucleotide sequence: TGTGCCATCAGGGGACAGGGCTTCTACGAGCAGTACTTC.